The 9 T cell receptor beta chains listed next were all sequenced from one sample in a study of PD-1 blockade in classical Hodgkin lymphoma (dated by TCRdb to between 2020 and 2021). The time point tag for this specimen amounts to: cycle 4 day 1 (C4D1), after 5 to 7 weeks of nivolumab. All trial patients had relapsed after autologous stem cell transplantation, with cohorts A, B and C differing in prior brentuximab vedotin exposure. Library preparation employed the immunoSEQ multiplex PCR assay. Entries here come from immuneACCESS through TCRdb and include only in-frame sequences with V and J called. Some clones fail to appear in such tables; in the studies checked, an unresolved V gene covers under half of the shortfall, and the cause of the remainder is unknown. The sample contains around 50,000 clones, roughly 80% of them found a single time. The top ten constitute less than 15% of the sample.

Here the sequenced sample was peripheral blood mononuclear cells (PBMCs), taken before the fourth cycle of nivolumab. Receptor source: a human donor with classical Hodgkin lymphoma.

This chain links TRBV6-1 with TRBJ1-4; D perhaps matches TRBD1 (6 bases). Germline V gene data show CDR1 as MNHNS and CDR2 as SASEGT. CDR3 length equals 14 residues. Trimming shortened V by 6 bases and J by 4 bases, and 12 bases separated the two germline ends. The CDR3 region is CASREQGFNEKLFF. CDR3 nucleotide sequence: TGTGCCAGCAGGGAACAGGGATTTAATGAAAAACTGTTTTTT.

V gene TRBV7-2 combines with J gene TRBJ2-7; no reliable D call. The germline V and J ends were trimmed by 6 bases and 2 bases, with 11 bases remaining between them. Germline CDR1 is SGHTA and CDR2 is FQGNSA. The CDR3 is made up of 13 amino acids. In DNA, the CDR3 is TGTGCCAGCAGTCGAACTACGGCCTACGAGCAGTACTTC. Protein: CASSRTTAYEQYF. Complete variable domain (other parts from reference TRBV7-2 and TRBJ2-7): GAGVSQSPSNKVTEKGKDVELRCDPISGHTALYWYRQSLGQGLEFLIYFQGNSAPDKSGLPSDRFSAERTGGSVSTLTIQRTQQEDSAVYLCASSRTTAYEQYFGPGTRLTVT.

This sequence joins TRBV30 and TRBJ1-2; unclear D gene. This CDR3 has 12 residues. Deletions cut 4 bases from V and 4 bases from J, with 10 bases between. CDR1 and CDR2 (germline): GTSNPN, SVGIG (reference sequence). The CDR3 DNA reads TGTGCCTGGACCGGACGGAGCTATGGCTACACCTTC. It translates to CAWTGRSYGYTF.

V usage is TRBV2 and J usage is TRBJ2-7; the match to TRBD2 covers 13 bases. Germline CDR1 and CDR2: SNHLY and FYNNEI. V was clipped by 4 bases and J by 7 bases; unmatched bases: 16. This CDR3 has 18 residues. The CDR3 nucleotides are TGTGCCAGCAGTGTACACAATGTGGGGACTAGCGGGACGGGGGAGCAGTACTTC. Protein sequence: CASSVHNVGTSGTGEQYF.

The chain is built from TRBV5-1 and TRBJ1-2, with D possibly matching TRBD1 (6 bases). The CDR3 has 15 amino acids. V was cut by 0 bases and J by 3 bases, with 12 bases left in between. Per the germline V gene, CDR1 is SGHRS and CDR2 is YFSETQ. The CDR3 sequence is CASSLGWGRDYGYTF. CDR3 nucleotides: TGCGCCAGCAGCTTGGGGTGGGGGCGCGACTATGGCTACACCTTC.

The chain joins TRBV6-5 to TRBJ1-1; D is ambiguous. Germline CDR1 reads MNHEY; CDR2 reads SVGAGI. This CDR3 has 13 amino acids. The germline V and J ends were trimmed by 5 bases and 2 bases, with 9 bases remaining between them. CDR3 region: CASSPVGNTEAFF. In DNA, the CDR3 is TGTGCCAGCAGTCCCGTAGGTAACACTGAAGCTTTCTTT.

The chain has TRBV6-4 and TRBJ2-1; TRBD2 agrees at 11 bases. The germline V gene encodes CDR1 MRHNA and CDR2 SNTAGT. The J segment lost 7 bases and the V segment lost 6 bases, leaving 11 bases of the junction unmatched. The CDR3 loop spans 16 amino acids. The CDR3, as DNA: TGTGCCAGCAGGGAAAGTACTAGCGGGAGTATTAATGAGCAGTTCTTC. Amino acid sequence: CASRESTSGSINEQFF.

The rearrangement joins TRBV7-2 to TRBJ1-2, with a weak D call TRBD1 (5 bases). The ends were cut back, 6 bases at V and 8 bases at J, with 22 bases in the middle. The CDR3 covers 15 residues. Germline CDR1 and CDR2: SGHTA and FQGNSA. CDR3 bases: TGTGCCAGCAGTTCAGGGCCAGGGAGCCCTGGCGGCTACACCTTC. It is translated as CASSSGPGSPGGYTF.

This rearrangement joins TRBV28 to TRBJ2-2, with 8 bases matching TRBD1. The CDR3 covers 16 residues. Per germline, CDR1 MDHEN and CDR2 SYDVKM. The V and J ends lost 6 bases and 6 bases, in that order; junction bases with no gene match: 12. The CDR3 loop is CASSSYGQGKAGELFF. The CDR3 region has the DNA TGTGCCAGCAGCTCTTACGGACAGGGAAAGGCCGGGGAGCTGTTTTTT.